This T cell receptor beta chain was found in a study of cytomegalovirus exposure and HLA in healthy donors. General observations from the study: Later analysis associated a missense DCLRE1C variant with TCR beta V- and J-gene trimming. Overall, 164 TCR beta chains were annotated as cytomegalovirus-associated. Donors belonging to an Asian-associated ancestry cluster reportedly showed fewer N-insertions in productive TCRs than the roughly 670-donor mean, according to what a later analysis found.

The CDR3 extends over 12 amino acids. Trimming shortened V by 7 bases and J by 4 bases, and 10 bases separated the two germline ends. Germline CDR1 and CDR2: SEHNR and FQNEAQ (reference sequence). About this clone: Its antigen is undetermined.

Primers: 60 Vbeta forward and 13 Jbeta reverse. Sequencing was performed with immunoSEQ multiplex PCR; in TCRdb, only in-frame clones are kept and a portion is missing. Recorded for this sample: over 40,000 clones. Sequencing was carried out using PBMCs. This sequence was found in a man younger than 45 in good health and CMV-seronegative. The rearrangement joins TRBV7-9 to TRBJ1-1, with D tentatively TRBD1 (5 bases). The DNA for the CDR3 is TGTGCCAGCACCCGACAGATCACTGAAGCTTTCTTT. Its protein product is CASTRQITEAFF.